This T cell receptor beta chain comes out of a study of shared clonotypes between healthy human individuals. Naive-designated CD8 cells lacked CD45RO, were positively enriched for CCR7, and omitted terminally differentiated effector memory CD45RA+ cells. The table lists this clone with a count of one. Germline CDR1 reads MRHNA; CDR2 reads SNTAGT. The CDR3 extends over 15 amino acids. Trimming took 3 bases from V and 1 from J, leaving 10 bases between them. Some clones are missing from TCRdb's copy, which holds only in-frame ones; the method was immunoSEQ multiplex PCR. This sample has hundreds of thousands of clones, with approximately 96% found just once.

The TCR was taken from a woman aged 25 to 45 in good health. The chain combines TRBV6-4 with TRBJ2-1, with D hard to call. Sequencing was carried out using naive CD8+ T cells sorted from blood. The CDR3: CASSETSQSYNEQFF. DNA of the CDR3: TGTGCCAGCAGTGAGACATCGCAGTCCTACAATGAGCAGTTCTTC.